This T cell receptor beta chain was sequenced during a study of blood T cell repertoires in COVID-19. About the research overall: There were acute and convalescent COVID-19 samples, and they came from the United States, Italy and Spain. T cells, B-cell-depleted T cells, or PBMCs provided the cDNA or gDNA that served as material.

In the authors' methods: Amplified reference gene primers provided the basis for estimating nucleated cell counts. Sequenced by immunoSEQ multiplex PCR; TCRdb stores in-frame clones only, minus some. V and J calls and clone size are copied from that table; D and trimming were computed from the DNA. In the table there are around 160,000 clones, roughly 84% of which are singletons. The CDR3 has 15 amino acids. V was trimmed by 7 bases and J by 0 bases, leaving 12 bases between them. CDR1 is KGHDR and CDR2 is SFDVKD in the germline V gene. This chain connects TRBV24-1 to TRBJ2-1; weak D call: TRBD2 (6 bases). This TCR came from a human donor in a cohort sampled during active COVID-19. Sequencing used peripheral blood. The CDR3 DNA sequence: TGTGCCACCAGCCCCGACGGGAGCTCCTACAATGAGCAGTTCTTC. The encoded protein is CATSPDGSSYNEQFF.